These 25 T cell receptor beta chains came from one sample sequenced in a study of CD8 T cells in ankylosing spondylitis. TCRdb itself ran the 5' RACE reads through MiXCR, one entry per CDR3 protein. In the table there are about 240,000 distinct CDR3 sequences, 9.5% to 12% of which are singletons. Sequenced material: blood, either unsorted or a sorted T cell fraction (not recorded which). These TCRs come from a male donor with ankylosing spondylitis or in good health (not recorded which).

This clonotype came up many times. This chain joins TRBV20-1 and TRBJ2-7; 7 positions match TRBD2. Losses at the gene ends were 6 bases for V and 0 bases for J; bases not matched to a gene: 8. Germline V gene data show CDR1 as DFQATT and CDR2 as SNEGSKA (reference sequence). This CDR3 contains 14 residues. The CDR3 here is CSAHPSGISYEQYF. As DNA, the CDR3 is TGCAGTGCGCACCCTAGCGGTATCTCCTACGAGCAGTACTTC.

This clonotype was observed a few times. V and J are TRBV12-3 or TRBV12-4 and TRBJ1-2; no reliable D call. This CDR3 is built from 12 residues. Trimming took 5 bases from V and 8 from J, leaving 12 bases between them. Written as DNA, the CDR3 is TGTGCCAGCAGTCGCCCCGCTGACGGCTACACCTTC. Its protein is CASSRPADGYTF.

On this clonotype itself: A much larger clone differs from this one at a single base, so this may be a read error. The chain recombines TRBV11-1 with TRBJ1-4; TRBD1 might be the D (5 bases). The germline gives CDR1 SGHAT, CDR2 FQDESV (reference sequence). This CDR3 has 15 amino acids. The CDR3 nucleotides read TGTGCCAACAGCCTAACCGGGACCCCTTCTGAAAAACTGTTTTTT. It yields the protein CANSLTGTPSEKLFF.

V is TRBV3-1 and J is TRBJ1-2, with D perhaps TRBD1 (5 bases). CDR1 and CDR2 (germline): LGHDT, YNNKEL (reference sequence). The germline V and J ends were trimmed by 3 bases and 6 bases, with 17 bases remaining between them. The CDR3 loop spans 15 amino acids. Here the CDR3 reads CASSQAGQGRHGYTF. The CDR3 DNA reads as TGTGCCAGCAGCCAGGCAGGGCAGGGAAGGCATGGCTACACCTTC.

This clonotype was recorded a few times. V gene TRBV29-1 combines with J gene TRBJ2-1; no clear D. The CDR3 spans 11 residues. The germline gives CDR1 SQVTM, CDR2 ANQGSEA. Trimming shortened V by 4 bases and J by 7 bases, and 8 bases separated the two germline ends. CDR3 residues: CSVGWWNEQFF. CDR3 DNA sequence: TGCAGCGTTGGGTGGTGGAATGAGCAGTTCTTC.

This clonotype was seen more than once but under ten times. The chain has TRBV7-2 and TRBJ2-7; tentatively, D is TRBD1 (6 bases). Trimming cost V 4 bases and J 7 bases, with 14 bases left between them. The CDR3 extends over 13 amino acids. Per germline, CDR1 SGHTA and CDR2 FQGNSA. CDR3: CASSSDSVFEQYF. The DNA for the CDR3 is TGTGCCAGCAGCTCGGACAGCGTGTTTGAGCAGTACTTC.

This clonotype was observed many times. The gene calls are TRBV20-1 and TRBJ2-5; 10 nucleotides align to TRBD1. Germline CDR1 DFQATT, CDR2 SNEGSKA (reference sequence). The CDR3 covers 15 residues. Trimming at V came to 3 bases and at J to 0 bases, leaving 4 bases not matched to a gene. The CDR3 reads CSASRTGGNQETQYF. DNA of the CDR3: TGCAGTGCTAGCAGGACAGGGGGGAACCAAGAGACCCAGTACTTC.

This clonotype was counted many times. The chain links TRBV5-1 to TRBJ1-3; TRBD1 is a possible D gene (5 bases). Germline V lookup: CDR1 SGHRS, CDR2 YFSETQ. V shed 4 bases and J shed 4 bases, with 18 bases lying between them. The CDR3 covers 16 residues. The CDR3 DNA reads TGCGCCAGCAGCCCTCTCCAGGGTATCGCCGGAAACACCATATATTTT. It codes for CASSPLQGIAGNTIYF.

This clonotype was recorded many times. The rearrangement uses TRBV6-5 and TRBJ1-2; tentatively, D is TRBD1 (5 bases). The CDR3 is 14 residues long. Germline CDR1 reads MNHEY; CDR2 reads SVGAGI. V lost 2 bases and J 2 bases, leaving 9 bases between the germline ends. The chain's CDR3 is CASSYDSKNYGYTF. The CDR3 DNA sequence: TGTGCCAGCAGTTACGACAGCAAAAACTATGGCTACACCTTC.

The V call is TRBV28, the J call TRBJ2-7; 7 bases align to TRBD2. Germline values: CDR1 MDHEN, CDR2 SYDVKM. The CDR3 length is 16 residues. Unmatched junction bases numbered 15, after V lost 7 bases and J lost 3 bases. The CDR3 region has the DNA TGTGCCAGCACCCCGACCCCTTCTAGCGGTCTCTACGAGCAGTACTTC. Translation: CASTPTPSSGLYEQYF.

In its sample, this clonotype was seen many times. The DNA for the CDR3 is TGTGCCAGCAGTCGTGGGACAGGGGCCTATGGCTACACCTTC. Protein sequence: CASSRGTGAYGYTF. V and J are TRBV6-1 and TRBJ1-2; 10 bases line up with TRBD1. J lost 4 bases, V lost 5 bases, and 4 bases had no gene match. This CDR3 contains 14 residues. Germline loops: CDR1 MNHNS, CDR2 SASEGT.

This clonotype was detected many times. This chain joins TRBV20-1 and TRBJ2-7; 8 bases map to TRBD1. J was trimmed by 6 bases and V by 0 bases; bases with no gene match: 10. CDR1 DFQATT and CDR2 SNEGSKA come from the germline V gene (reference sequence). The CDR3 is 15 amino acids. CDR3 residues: CSARDPRAGTGEQYF. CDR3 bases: TGCAGTGCTAGAGATCCTCGGGCAGGGACAGGCGAGCAGTACTTC.

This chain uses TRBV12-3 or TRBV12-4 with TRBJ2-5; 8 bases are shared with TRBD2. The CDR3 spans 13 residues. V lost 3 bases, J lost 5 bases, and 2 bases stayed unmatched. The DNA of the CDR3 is TGTGCCAGCAGTTTTCGCGGGAGGGAGACCCAGTACTTC. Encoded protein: CASSFRGRETQYF.

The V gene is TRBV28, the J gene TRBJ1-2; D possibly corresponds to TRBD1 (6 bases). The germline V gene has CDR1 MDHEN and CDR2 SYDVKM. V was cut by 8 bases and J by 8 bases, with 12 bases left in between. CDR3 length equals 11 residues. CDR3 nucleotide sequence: TGTGCCAGCTGGGGGGGGCGCGGCTACACCTTC. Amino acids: CASWGGRGYTF.

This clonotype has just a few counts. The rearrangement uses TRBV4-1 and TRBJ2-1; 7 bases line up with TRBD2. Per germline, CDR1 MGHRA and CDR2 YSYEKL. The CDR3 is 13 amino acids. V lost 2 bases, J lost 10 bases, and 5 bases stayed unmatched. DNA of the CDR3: TGCGCCAGCAGCCAACGGGACTACCGAGAGCAGTTCTTC. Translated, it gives CASSQRDYREQFF.

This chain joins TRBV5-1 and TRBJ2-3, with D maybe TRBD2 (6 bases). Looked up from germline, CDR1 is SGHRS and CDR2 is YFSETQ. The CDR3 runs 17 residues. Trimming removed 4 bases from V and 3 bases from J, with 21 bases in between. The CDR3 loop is CASSPSRGLGGTDTQYF. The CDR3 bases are TGCGCCAGCAGCCCCAGCAGAGGACTTGGGGGGACAGATACGCAGTATTTT.

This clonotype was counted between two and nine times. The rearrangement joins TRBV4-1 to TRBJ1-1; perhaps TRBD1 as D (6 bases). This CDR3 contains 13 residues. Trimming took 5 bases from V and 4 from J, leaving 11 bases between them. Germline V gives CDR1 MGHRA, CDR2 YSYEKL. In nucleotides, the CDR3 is TGCGCCAGCAGCATGGACAGAAGCACTGAAGCTTTCTTT. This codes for CASSMDRSTEAFF.

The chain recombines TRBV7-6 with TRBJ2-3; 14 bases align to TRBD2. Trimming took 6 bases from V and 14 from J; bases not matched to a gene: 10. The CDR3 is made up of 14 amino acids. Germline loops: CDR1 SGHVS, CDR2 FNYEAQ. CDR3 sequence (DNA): TGTGCCAGCAGTCCTGGGACTAGCGGGGGTGTGGGGTATTTT. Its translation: CASSPGTSGGVGYF.

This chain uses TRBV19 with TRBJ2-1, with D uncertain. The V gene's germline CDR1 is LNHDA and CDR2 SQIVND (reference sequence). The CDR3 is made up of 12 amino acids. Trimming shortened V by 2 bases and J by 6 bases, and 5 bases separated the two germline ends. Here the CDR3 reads CASSISLNEQFF. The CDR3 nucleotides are TGTGCCAGTAGTATAAGCCTCAATGAGCAGTTCTTC.

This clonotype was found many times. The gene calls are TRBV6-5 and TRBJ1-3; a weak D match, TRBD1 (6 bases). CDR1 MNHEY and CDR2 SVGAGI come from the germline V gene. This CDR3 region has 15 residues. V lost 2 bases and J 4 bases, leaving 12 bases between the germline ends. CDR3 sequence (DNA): TGTGCCAGCAGTTACGACTGGACAGCCGGAAACACCATATATTTT. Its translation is CASSYDWTAGNTIYF.

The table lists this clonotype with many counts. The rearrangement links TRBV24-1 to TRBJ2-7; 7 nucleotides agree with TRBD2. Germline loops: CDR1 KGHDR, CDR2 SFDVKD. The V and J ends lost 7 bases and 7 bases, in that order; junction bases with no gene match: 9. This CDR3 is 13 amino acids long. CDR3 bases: TGTGCCACCAGCTCTATTGCGGGGGAGGAGCAGTACTTC. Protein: CATSSIAGEEQYF.

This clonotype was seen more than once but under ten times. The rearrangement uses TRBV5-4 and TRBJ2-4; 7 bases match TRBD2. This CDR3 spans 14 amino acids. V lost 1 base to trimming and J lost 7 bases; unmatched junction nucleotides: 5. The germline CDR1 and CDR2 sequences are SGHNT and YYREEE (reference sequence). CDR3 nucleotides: TGTGCCAGCAGCTTGTGGACTAGTGGCAACATTCAGTACTTC. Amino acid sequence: CASSLWTSGNIQYF.

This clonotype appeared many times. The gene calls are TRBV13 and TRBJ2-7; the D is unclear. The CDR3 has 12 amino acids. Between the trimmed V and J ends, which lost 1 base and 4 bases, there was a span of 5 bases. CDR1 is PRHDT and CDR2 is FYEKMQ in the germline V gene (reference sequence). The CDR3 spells CASSLDRYEQYF. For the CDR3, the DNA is TGTGCCAGCAGCTTAGATCGATACGAGCAGTACTTC. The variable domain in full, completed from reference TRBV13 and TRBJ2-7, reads AAGVIQSPRHLIKEKRETATLKCYPIPRHDTVYWYQQGPGQDPQFLISFYEKMQSDKGSIPDRFSAQQFSDYHSELNMSSLELGDSALYFCASSLDRYEQYFGPGTRLTVT.

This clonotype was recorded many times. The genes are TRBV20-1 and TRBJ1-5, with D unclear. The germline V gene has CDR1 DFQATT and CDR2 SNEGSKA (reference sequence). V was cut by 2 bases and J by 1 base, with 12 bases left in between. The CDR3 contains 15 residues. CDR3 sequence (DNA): TGCAGTGCTAGAACCCGAGGGATAAGCAATCAGCCCCAGCATTTT. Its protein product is CSARTRGISNQPQHF.

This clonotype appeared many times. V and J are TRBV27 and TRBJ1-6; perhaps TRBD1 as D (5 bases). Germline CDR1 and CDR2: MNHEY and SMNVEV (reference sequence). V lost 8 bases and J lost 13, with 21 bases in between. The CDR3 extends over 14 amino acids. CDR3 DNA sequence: TGTGCCAGCTCTTCGACAGCGGGGCTTTACCCCCTCCACTTT. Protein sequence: CASSSTAGLYPLHF.